This T cell receptor beta chain derives from a study of T cells in localized non-small cell lung cancer. Study-wide findings and caveats: Median detection of top 100 tumor clones in adjacent lung was around 57 clones. Heterogeneity is still possible, as just one tumor region was sequenced.

Of note for this clone: Its antigen is as yet unknown.

TCRdb's table, derived via immunoSEQ multiplex PCR, lists solely in-frame clones and lacks some. Of 100,000 to 150,000 clones in the sample, more than 80% were seen once. The V gene end was trimmed by 11 bases and the J gene end by 5 bases; junction bases not matched to a gene: 8. In germline, CDR1 is LNHDA, CDR2 SQIVND (reference sequence). The CDR3 runs to 14 residues. The TCR was taken from a female donor over 55 with stage I lung adenocarcinoma. The starting material was peripheral blood, obtained before any cancer treatment. The chain is built from TRBV19 and TRBJ2-2; 10 bases match TRBD1. The CDR3 region has the DNA TGTGCCGGCCGGGACAGGGGACAGACCGGGGAGCTGTTTTTT. Protein product: CAGRDRGQTGELFF.